This T cell receptor beta chain was sequenced during a study of early T cells in non-severe SARS-CoV-2 infection. In the study overall: Chains were unpaired, as sequencing was done on bulk RNA from unsorted whole blood.

Each cDNA molecule carried a unique molecular identifier. TCRdb reprocessed the 5' RACE reads with MiXCR, giving one entry per CDR3 protein. The sample has 100,000 to 130,000 distinct CDR3 sequences; 12% are singletons. Comment on this clonotype: As yet, its antigen is unknown.

This CDR3 has 11 residues. Germline CDR1 DFQATT, CDR2 SNEGSKA (reference sequence). The ends were cut back, 5 bases at V and 6 bases at J, with 10 bases in the middle. Study results and caveats: VDJdb matches were skewed toward anti-spike CD8 T cell responses.

The chain uses TRBV20-1 and TRBJ1-2; the D is unclear. The origin of this receptor is an adult who was a healthcare worker with PCR-confirmed SARS-CoV-2 infection or an uninfected control (not recorded which). Specimen: whole blood. CDR3 loop: CSAGAGDGYTF. The DNA for the CDR3 is TGCAGTGCTGGAGCAGGTGATGGCTACACCTTC.